This T cell receptor beta chain was identified in a study of blood T cells in healthy people across ages. The CDR3 consists of 14 residues. With 2 bases clipped from V and 7 bases from J, the junction kept 6 bases outside the gene matches. Primers used in a second PCR of roughly 6 to 12 cycles were a sample-barcoded 5' primer and a J-beta primer mix. TCRdb reprocessed the 5' RACE reads with MiXCR, giving one entry per CDR3 protein. The data contain 1.5 million to 2 million distinct CDR3 sequences, approximately 30% of them singletons. The J gene is TRBJ1-2, the V gene TRBV12-3 or TRBV12-4; 8 positions match TRBD1. The material sequenced was blood. The clonotype was recovered from a woman younger than 45 in good health. The CDR3 here is CASSLLDRDAGYTF. The CDR3 DNA reads as TGTGCCAGCAGTTTATTGGACAGGGATGCTGGCTACACCTTC.